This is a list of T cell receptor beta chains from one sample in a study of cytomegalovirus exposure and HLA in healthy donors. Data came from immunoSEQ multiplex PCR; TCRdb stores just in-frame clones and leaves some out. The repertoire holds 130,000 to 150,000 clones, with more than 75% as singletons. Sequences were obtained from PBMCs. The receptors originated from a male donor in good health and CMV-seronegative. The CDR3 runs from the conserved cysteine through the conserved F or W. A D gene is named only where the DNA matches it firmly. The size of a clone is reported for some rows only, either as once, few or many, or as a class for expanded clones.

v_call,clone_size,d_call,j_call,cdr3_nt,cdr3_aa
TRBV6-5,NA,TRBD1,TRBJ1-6,TGTGCCAGCGGAACATCGACAGGGCATAATTCACCCCTCCACTTT,CASGTSTGHNSPLHF
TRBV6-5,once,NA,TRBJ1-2,TGTGCCAGCAGTCGACTGCCTGGAGGCTACACCTTC,CASSRLPGGYTF
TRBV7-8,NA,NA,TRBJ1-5,TGTGCCAGCAGTTTCAGGAACGCCCAGCCCCAGCATTTT,CASSFRNAQPQHF
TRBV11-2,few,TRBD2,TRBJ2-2,TGTGCCAGCAGACCGGGACTAGCGGGGGGGCGCACCGGGGAGCTGTTTTTT,CASRPGLAGGRTGELFF
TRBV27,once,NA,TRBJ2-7,TGTGCCAGCAGTTTATCGCGAGGAGCCGGGGGCGAGCAGTACTTC,CASSLSRGAGGEQYF
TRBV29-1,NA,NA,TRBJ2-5,TGCAGCGTTGAAGGCCCCCGGGCAGGGCGTCAAGAGACCCAGTACTTC,CSVEGPRAGRQETQYF
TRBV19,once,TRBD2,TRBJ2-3,TGTGCCAGTAGTATATCGCGGGGGGTCACAGATACGCAGTATTTT,CASSISRGVTDTQYF
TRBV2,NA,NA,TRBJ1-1,TGTGCCAGCAGTGGGGCAGGCAGCTCTGAAGCTTTCTTT,CASSGAGSSEAFF
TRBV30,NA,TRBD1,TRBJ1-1,TGTGCCTGGAACCAAGGGACAGGGGACACTGAAGCTTTCTTT,CAWNQGTGDTEAFF
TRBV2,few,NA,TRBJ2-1,TGTGCCAGCATGGAGGTCAATGAGCAGTTCTTC,CASMEVNEQFF
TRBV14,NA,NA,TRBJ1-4,TGTGCCAGCAGCCAAGTCCGGCGGCAGCCCGAAAAACTGTTTTTT,CASSQVRRQPEKLFF
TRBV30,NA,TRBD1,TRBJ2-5,TGTGCCTGGACGCGACAGGGTGGGCCCCAAGAGACCCAGTACTTC,CAWTRQGGPQETQYF
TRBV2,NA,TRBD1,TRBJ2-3,TGTGCCAGCCGGGGACAGGGTTCGGCAGATACGCAGTATTTT,CASRGQGSADTQYF
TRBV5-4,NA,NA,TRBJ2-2,TGTGCCAGCAGCTCCACAGGGACGAACACCGGGGAGCTGTTTTTT,CASSSTGTNTGELFF
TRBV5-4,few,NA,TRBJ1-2,TGTGCCAGCAGCCTATCTTGGCGGGCTGACTATGGCTACACCTTC,CASSLSWRADYGYTF
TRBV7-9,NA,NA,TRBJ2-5,TGTGCCAGCAGCTTATACAGAGGCAGGGCCTACGGGGAGACCCAGTACTTC,CASSLYRGRAYGETQYF
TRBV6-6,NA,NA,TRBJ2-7,TGTGCCAGCTCTTATGAGTACGAGCAGTACTTC,CASSYEYEQYF
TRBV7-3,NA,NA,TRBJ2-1,TGTGCCAGCAGCATCAACGGGGTTTACAATGAGCAGTTCTTC,CASSINGVYNEQFF
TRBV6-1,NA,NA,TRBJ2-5,TGTGCCAGCAGACGACAGGTGGGGGAGACCCAGTACTTC,CASRRQVGETQYF
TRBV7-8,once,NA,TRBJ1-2,TGTGCCAGCAGCTTAGCGGGGGGTCCCTATGGCTACACCTTC,CASSLAGGPYGYTF
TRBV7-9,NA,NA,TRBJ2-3,TGTGCCAGCAGCGCCCGCCGAGGGGGGGGGAGCCCAGATACGCAGTATTTT,CASSARRGGGSPDTQYF
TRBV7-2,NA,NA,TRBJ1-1,TGTGCCAGCAGCTTAGGAGGCGGTGAAGCTTTCTTT,CASSLGGGEAFF
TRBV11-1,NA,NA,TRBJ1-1,TGTGCCAGCAGCCGAGAGACAGCACCTGAAGCTTTCTTT,CASSRETAPEAFF
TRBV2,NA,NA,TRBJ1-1,TGTGCCAGCAGCAGGGCAGGGGACAACACTGAAGCTTTCTTT,CASSRAGDNTEAFF
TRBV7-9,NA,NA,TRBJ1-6,TGTGCCAGCAGCTTATCGGTAGAGGGAAATTCACCCCTCCACTTT,CASSLSVEGNSPLHF
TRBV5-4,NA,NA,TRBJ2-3,TGTGCCAGCAGCTTGGGAGGAGGATCCACAGATACGCAGTATTTT,CASSLGGGSTDTQYF
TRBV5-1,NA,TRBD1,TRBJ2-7,TGCGCCAGCAGCTTTGGGGACAGGGGAAGTAGCGAGCAGTACTTC,CASSFGDRGSSEQYF
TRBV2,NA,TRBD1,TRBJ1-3,TGTGCCAGCAGTCTTGACAGGGGTGCGGGAAACACCATATATTTT,CASSLDRGAGNTIYF
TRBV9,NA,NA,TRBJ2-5,TGTGCCAGCAGCAAATCCATGACAGGCCGAGGGGAGACCCAGTACTTC,CASSKSMTGRGETQYF
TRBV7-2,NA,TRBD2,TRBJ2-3,TGTGCCAGCAGCTCGACTAGCGGGGGGTACCGATCCACAGATACGCAGTATTTT,CASSSTSGGYRSTDTQYF
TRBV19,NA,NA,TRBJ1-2,TGTGCCAGTAGTCAGGGAAGTGACTATGGCTACACCTTC,CASSQGSDYGYTF
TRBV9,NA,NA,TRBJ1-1,TGTGCCAGCAGCCCCACGGGAACTGAAGCTTTCTTT,CASSPTGTEAFF
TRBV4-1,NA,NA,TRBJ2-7,TGCGCCAGCAGCCAACGAAGCAACGAGCAGTACTTC,CASSQRSNEQYF
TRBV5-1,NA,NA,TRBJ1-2,TGCGCCAGCAGCTTGGAAGCCGGGGGGTGGGAAGGCTACACCTTC,CASSLEAGGWEGYTF
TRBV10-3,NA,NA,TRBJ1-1,TGTGCCACCTCCCGAGAGGCTGAAGCTTTCTTT,CATSREAEAFF
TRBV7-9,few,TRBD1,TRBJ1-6,TGTGCCTTACAGGGGAGCTCCTATAATTCACCCCTCCACTTT,CALQGSSYNSPLHF
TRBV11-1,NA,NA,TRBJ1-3,TGTGCCAGCAGCTTTTCGGGGAGAGGAGGAAACACCATATATTTT,CASSFSGRGGNTIYF
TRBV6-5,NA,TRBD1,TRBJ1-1,TGTGCCAGCAGCAAGGGACAGGGGTACACTGAAGCTTTCTTT,CASSKGQGYTEAFF
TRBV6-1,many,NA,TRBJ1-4,TGTGCCAGCAGTGAAGGGAGGCGGAATGAAAAACTGTTTTTT,CASSEGRRNEKLFF
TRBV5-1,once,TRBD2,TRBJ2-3,TGCGCCAGCAGCTTAGAGCGGGGTACGCAGTATTTT,CASSLERGTQYF
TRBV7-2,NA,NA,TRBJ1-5,TGTGCCAGCAGTACCGACAGAAATCAGCCCCAGCATTTT,CASSTDRNQPQHF
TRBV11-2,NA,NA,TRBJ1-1,TGTGCCAGCAGCTTAGAGGCGGGGCCCATGAACACTGAAGCTTTCTTT,CASSLEAGPMNTEAFF
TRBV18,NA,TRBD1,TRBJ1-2,TGTGCCAGCTCACTAAATCGAATCGGACAGGGGGCCGGTGGCTACACCTTC,CASSLNRIGQGAGGYTF
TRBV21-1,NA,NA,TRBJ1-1,TGTGCCAGCAGTCACTATATGGCACCGGGACAGGCGGTTTACTACATGAACACTGAAGCTTTCTTT,CASSHYMAPGQAVYYMNTEAFF
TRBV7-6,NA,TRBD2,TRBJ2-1,TGTGCCAGCAGGCGGACTAGCGGGGACAATGAGCAGTTCTTC,CASRRTSGDNEQFF
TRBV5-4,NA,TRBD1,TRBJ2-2,TGTGCCAGCAGCTTCGACAGGGTTCCCGGGGAGCTGTTTTTT,CASSFDRVPGELFF
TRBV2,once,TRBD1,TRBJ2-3,TGTGCCAGCAGCTTGACAGGGGCGACTAACTCAGATACGCAGTATTTT,CASSLTGATNSDTQYF
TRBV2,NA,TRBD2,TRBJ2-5,TGTGCCAGCAGCAAGACTAGCGGCAAAGAGACCCAGTACTTC,CASSKTSGKETQYF
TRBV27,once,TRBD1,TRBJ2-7,TGTGCCAGCAGCCGACAGGGAACCTCCGAGCAGTACTTC,CASSRQGTSEQYF
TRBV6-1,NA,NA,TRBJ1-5,TGTACCAGCAGTGAACACAGGGTTCAGCCCCAGCATTTT,CTSSEHRVQPQHF
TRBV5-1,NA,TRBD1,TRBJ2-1,TGCGCCAGCAGCCGAACCGGGACAGGGCCAATCGAGCAGTTCTTC,CASSRTGTGPIEQFF
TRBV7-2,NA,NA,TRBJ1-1,TGTGCCAGCAGCTTAGCGTTCGGGGGGGGCGGTAGGACTGAAGCTTTCTTT,CASSLAFGGGGRTEAFF
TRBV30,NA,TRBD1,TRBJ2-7,TGTGCCTGGAGTGTTCCTAGGACAGGGGGACCCTACGAGCAGTACTTC,CAWSVPRTGGPYEQYF
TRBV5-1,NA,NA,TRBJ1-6,TGCGCCAGCAGCCTAGTAGCTGATTCACCCCTCCACTTT,CASSLVADSPLHF
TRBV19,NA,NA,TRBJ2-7,TGTGCCAGTAGTCCGGGTCTGGAGGCCATCTACGAGCAGTACTTC,CASSPGLEAIYEQYF
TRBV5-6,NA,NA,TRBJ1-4,TGTGCCAGCAGCTTGAGGGGGACAACTAATGAAAAACTGTTTTTT,CASSLRGTTNEKLFF
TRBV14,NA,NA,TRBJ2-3,TGTGCCAGCAGCCAAGAAGCACCCGACTCTCCGTCGTGTACGCAGTATTTT,CASSQEAPDSPSCTQYF
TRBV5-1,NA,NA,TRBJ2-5,TGCGCCAGCAGCTTGTCGGGAGCCCGGGCGGAGACCCAGTACTTC,CASSLSGARAETQYF